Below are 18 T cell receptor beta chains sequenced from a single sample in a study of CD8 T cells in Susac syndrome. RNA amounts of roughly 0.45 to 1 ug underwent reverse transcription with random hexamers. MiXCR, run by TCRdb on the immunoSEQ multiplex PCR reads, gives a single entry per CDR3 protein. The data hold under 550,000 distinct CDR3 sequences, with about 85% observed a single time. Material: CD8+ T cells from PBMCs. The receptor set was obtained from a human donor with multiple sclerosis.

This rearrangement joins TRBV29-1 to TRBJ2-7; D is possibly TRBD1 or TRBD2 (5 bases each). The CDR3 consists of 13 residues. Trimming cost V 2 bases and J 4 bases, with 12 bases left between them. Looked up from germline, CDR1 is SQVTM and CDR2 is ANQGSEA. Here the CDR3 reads CSVESGTVYEQYF. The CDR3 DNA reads TGCAGCGTTGAATCGGGGACGGTATACGAGCAGTACTTC.

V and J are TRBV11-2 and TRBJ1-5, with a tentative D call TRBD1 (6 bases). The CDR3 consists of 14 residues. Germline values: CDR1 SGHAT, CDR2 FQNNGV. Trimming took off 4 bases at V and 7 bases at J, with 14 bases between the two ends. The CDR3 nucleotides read TGTGCCAGCAGCTCGCCGACAGGAGCGCAGCCCCAGCATTTT. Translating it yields CASSSPTGAQPQHF.

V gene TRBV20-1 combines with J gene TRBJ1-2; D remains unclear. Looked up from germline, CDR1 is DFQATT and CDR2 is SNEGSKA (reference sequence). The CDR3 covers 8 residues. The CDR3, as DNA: TGCAGGGTCCCTGGCTACACCTTC. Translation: CRVPGYTF.

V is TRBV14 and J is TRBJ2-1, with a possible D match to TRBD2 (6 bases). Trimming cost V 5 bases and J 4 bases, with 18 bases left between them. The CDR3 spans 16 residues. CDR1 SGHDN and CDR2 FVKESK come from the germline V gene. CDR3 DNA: TGTGCCAGCAGCTGGCGGGGCTGGGCGGGGTACAATGAGCAGTTCTTC. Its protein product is CASSWRGWAGYNEQFF. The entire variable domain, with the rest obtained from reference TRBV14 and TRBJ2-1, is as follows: EAGVTQFPSHSVIEKGQTVTLRCDPISGHDNLYWYRRVMGKEIKFLLHFVKESKQDESGMPNNRFLAERTGGTYSTLKVQPAELEDSGVYFCASSWRGWAGYNEQFFGPGTRLTVL.

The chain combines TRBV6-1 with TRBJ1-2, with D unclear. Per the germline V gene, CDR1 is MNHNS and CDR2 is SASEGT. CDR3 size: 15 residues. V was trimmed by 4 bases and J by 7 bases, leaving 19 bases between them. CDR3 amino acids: CASSAPGLSPRGYTF. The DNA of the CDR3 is TGTGCCAGCAGTGCCCCAGGCCTTAGTCCCCGTGGCTACACCTTC.

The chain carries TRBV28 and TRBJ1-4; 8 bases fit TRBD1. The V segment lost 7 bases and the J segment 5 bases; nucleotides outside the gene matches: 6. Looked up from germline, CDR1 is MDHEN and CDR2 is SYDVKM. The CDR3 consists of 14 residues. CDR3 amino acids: CASTRDRYNEKLFF. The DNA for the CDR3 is TGTGCCAGCACCCGGGACAGGTACAATGAAAAACTGTTTTTT.

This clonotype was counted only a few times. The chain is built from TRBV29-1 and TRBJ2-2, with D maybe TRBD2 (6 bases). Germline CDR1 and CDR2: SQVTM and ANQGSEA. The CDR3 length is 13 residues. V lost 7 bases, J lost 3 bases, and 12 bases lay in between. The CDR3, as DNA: TGCAGCGCCGGGACTTTCGACACCGGGGAGCTGTTTTTT. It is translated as CSAGTFDTGELFF.

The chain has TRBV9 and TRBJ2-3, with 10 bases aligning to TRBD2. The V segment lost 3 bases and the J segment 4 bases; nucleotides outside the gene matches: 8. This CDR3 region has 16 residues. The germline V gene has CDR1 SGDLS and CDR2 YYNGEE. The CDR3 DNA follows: TGTGCCAGCAGCGCGACCCTAGCGGGGGTTCCAGATACGCAGTATTTT. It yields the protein CASSATLAGVPDTQYF.

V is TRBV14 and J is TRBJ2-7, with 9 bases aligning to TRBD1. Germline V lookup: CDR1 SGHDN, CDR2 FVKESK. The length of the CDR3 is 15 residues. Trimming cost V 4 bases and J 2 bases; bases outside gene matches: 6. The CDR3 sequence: CASSPRQGGAYEQYF. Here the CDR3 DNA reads TGTGCCAGCAGCCCGCGACAGGGGGGCGCCTACGAGCAGTACTTC.

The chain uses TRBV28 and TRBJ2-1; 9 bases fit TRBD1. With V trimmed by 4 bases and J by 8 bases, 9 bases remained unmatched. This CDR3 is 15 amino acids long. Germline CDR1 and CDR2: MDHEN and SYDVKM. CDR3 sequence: CASSSSGTGRYEQFF. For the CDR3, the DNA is TGTGCCAGCAGTTCATCCGGGACAGGGAGGTATGAGCAGTTCTTC.

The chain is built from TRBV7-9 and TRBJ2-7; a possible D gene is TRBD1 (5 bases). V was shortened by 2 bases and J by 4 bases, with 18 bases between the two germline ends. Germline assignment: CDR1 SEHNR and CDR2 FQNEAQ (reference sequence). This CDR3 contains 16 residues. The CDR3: CASSLPDAGNPYEQYF. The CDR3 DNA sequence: TGTGCCAGCAGCTTACCGGATGCAGGGAACCCGTACGAGCAGTACTTC.

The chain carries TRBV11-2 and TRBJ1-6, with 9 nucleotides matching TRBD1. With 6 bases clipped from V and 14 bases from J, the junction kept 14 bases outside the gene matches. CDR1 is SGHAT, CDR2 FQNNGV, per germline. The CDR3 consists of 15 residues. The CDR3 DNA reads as TGTGCCAGCAGTTCTATATCCCGGGACAGGGTTTCCCTCCACTTT. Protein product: CASSSISRDRVSLHF.

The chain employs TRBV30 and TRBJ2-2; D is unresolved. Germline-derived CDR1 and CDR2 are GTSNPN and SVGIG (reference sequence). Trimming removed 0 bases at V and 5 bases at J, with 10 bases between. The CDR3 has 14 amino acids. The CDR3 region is CAWSVPPLTGELFF. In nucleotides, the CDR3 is TGTGCCTGGAGTGTACCCCCTCTAACCGGGGAGCTGTTTTTT.

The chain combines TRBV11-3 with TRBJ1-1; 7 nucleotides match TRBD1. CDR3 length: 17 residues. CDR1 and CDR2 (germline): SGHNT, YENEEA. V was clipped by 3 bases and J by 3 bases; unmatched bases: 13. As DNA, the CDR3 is TGTGCCAGCAGCTTCGGACAGGTCAAAGGAGGGGACACTGAAGCTTTCTTT. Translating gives CASSFGQVKGGDTEAFF. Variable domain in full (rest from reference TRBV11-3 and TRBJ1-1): EAGVVQSPRYKIIEKKQPVAFWCNPISGHNTLYWYLQNLGQGPELLIRYENEEAVDDSQLPKDRFSAERLKGVDSTLKIQPAELGDSAVYLCASSFGQVKGGDTEAFFGQGTRLTVV.

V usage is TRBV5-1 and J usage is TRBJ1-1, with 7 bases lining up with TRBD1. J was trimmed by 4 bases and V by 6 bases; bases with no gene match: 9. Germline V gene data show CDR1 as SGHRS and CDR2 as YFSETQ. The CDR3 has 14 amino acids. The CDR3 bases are TGCGCCAGCAACCAACAGGGGCCGGGCACTGAAGCTTTCTTT. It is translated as CASNQQGPGTEAFF.

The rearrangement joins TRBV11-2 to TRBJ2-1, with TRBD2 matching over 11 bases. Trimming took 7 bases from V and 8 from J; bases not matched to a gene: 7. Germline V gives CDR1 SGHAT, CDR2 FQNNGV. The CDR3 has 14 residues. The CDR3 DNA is TGTGCCAGCACCACCACTAGCGGGAGCTATGAGCAGTTCTTC. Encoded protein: CASTTTSGSYEQFF.

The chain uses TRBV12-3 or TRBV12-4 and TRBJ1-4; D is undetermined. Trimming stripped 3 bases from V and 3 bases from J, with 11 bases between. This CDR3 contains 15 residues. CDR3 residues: CASSFEEGSNEKLFF. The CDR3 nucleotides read TGTGCCAGCAGTTTCGAGGAGGGATCTAATGAAAAACTGTTTTTT.

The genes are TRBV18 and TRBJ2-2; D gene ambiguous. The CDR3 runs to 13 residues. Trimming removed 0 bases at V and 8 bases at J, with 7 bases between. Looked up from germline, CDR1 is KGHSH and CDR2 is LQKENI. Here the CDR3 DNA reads TGTGCCAGCTCACCACCTGGTTTTGGGGAGCTGTTTTTT. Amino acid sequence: CASSPPGFGELFF.